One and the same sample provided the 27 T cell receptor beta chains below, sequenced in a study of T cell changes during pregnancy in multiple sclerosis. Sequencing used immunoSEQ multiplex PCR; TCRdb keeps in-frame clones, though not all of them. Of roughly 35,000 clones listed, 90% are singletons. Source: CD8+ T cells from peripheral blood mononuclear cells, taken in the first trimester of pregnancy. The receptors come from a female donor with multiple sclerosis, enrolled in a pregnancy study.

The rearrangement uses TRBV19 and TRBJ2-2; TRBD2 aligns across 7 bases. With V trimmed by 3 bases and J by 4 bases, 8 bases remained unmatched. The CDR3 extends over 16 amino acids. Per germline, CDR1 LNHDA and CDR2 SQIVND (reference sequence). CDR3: CASSISGGRSTGELFF. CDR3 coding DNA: TGTGCCAGTAGTATTTCCGGCGGGAGAAGCACCGGGGAGCTGTTTTTT.

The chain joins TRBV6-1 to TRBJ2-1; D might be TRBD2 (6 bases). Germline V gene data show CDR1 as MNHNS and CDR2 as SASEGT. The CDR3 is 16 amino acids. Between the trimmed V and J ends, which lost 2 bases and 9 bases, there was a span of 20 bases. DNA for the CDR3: TGTGCCAGCAGTGAATGGGGAGGAACCGGTGCTGGTGAGCAGTTCTTC. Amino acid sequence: CASSEWGGTGAGEQFF.

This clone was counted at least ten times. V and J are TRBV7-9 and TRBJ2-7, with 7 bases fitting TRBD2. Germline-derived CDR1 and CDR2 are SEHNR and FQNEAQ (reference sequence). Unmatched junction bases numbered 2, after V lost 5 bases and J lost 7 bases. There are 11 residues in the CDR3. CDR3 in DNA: TGTGCCAGCAGCCCCGGGGGGGAGCAGTACTTC. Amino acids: CASSPGGEQYF. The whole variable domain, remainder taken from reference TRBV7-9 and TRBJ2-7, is DTGVSQNPRHKITKRGQNVTFRCDPISEHNRLYWYRQTLGQGPEFLTYFQNEAQLEKSRLLSDRFSAERPKGSFSTLEIQRTEQGDSAMYLCASSPGGEQYFGPGTRLTVT.

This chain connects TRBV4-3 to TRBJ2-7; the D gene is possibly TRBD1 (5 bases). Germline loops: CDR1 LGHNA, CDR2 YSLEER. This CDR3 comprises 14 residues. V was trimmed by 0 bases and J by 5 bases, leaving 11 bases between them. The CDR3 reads CASSQDAREDEQYF. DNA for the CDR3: TGCGCCAGCAGCCAAGATGCCAGGGAAGACGAGCAGTACTTC.

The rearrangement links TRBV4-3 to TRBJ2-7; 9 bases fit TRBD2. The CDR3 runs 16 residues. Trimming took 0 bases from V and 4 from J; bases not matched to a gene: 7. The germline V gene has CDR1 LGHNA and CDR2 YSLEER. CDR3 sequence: CASSQDPNSGSYEQYF. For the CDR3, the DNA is TGCGCCAGCAGCCAAGATCCTAATAGCGGGAGTTACGAGCAGTACTTC.

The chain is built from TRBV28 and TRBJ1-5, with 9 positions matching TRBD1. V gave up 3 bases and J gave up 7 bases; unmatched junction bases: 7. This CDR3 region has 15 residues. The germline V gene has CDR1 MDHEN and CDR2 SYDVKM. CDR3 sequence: CASSLEQGAGQPQHF. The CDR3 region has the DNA TGTGCCAGCAGTTTGGAACAGGGGGCGGGACAGCCCCAGCATTTT. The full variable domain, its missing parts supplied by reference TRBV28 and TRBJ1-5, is DVKVTQSSRYLVKRTGEKVFLECVQDMDHENMFWYRQDPGLGLRLIYFSYDVKMKEKGDIPEGYSVSREKKERFSLILESASTNQTSMYLCASSLEQGAGQPQHFGDGTRLSIL.

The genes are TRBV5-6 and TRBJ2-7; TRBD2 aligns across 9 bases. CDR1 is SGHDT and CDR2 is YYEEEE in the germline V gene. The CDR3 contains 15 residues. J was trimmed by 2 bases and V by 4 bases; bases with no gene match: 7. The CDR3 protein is CASSPLAGEAYEQYF. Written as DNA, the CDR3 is TGTGCCAGCAGCCCCTTAGCGGGAGAGGCCTACGAGCAGTACTTC.

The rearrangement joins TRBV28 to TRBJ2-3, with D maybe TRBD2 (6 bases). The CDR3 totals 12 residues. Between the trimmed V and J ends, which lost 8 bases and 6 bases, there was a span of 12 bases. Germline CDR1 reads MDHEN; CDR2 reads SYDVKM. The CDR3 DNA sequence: TGTGCCAGCGGACCAAGCGGGGATACGCAGTATTTT. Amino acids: CASGPSGDTQYF.

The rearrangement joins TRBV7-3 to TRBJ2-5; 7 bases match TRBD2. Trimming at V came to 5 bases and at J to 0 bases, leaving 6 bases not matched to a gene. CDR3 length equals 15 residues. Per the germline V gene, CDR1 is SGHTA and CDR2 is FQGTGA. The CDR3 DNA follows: TGTGCCAGCAGCCTGGGGGGGGGAAACCAAGAGACCCAGTACTTC. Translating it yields CASSLGGGNQETQYF.

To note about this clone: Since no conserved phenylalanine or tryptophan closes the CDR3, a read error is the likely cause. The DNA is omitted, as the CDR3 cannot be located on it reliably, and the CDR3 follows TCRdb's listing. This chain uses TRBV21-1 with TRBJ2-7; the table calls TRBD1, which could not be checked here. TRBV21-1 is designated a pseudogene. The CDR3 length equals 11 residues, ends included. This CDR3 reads CASSKARQGAG.

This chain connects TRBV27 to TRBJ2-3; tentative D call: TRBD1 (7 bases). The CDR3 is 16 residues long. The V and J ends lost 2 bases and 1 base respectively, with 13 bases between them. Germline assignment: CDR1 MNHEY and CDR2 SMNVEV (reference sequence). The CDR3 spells CASSLEGAGRTDTQYF. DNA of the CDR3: TGTGCCAGCAGTTTAGAGGGGGCGGGACGCACAGATACGCAGTATTTT.

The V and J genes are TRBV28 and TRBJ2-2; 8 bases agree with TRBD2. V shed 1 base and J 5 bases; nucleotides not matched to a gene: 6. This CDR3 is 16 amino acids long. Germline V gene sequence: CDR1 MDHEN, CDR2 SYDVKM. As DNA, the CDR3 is TGTGCCAGCAGTTTATTCTTACTAGCGGTAACCGGGGAGCTGTTTTTT. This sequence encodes CASSLFLLAVTGELFF.

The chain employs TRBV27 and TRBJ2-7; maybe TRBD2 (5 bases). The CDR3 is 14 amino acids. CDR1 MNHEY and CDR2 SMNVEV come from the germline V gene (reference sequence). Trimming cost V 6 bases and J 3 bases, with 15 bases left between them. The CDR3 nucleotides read TGTGCCAGCAGATCAGGACTCGACTACTACGAGCAGTACTTC. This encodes CASRSGLDYYEQYF.

CDR3 sequence reads: CSVALRRPVSSEAFF. CDR3 nucleotides: TGCAGCGTTGCCCTCAGAAGACCCGTTAGCTCTGAAGCTTTCTTT. V and J are TRBV29-1 and TRBJ1-1, with unresolved D. Trimming took 4 bases from V and 6 from J, leaving 21 bases between them. The germline gives CDR1 SQVTM, CDR2 ANQGSEA. This CDR3 comprises 15 residues.

In DNA, the CDR3 is TGTGCCACTAACCGGGACAGGGGAAACACCATATATTTT. As protein: CATNRDRGNTIYF. The genes are TRBV10-3 and TRBJ1-3; 8 positions match TRBD1. Germline assignment: CDR1 ENHRY and CDR2 SYGVKD. The CDR3 extends over 13 amino acids. Losses at the gene ends were 10 bases for V and 4 bases for J; bases not matched to a gene: 6.

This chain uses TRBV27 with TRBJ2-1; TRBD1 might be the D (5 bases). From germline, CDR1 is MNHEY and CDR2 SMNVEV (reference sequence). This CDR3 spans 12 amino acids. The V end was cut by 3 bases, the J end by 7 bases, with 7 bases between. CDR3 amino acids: CASSFAGNEQFF. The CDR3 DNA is TGTGCCAGCAGTTTTGCAGGGAATGAGCAGTTCTTC.

The CDR3 sequence: CASSSVEREGRFF. CDR3 bases: TGTGCCAGCAGCTCGGTGGAGCGGGAGGGCCGGTTCTTC. V usage is TRBV7-9 and J usage is TRBJ2-1, with 10 nucleotides matching TRBD2. Germline V gene data show CDR1 as SEHNR and CDR2 as FQNEAQ (reference sequence). V shed 4 bases and J 15 bases; nucleotides not matched to a gene: 9. The CDR3 extends over 13 amino acids.

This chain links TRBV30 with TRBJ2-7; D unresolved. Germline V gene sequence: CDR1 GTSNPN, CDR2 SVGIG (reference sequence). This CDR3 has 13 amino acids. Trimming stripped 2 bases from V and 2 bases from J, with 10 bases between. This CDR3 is CAWSWSSTYEQYF. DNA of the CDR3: TGTGCCTGGAGTTGGTCTAGTACCTACGAGCAGTACTTC. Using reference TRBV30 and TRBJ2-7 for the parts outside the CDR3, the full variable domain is SQTIHQWPATLVQPVGSPLSLECTVEGTSNPNLYWYRQAAGRGLQLLFYSVGIGQISSEVPQNLSASRPQDRQFILSSKKLLLSDSGFYLCAWSWSSTYEQYFGPGTRLTVT.

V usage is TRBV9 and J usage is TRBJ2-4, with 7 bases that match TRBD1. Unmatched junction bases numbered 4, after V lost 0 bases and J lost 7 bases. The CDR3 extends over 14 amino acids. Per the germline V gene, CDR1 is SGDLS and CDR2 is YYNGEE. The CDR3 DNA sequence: TGTGCCAGCAGCGTAGGACAGGGATTGAACATTCAGTACTTC. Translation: CASSVGQGLNIQYF.

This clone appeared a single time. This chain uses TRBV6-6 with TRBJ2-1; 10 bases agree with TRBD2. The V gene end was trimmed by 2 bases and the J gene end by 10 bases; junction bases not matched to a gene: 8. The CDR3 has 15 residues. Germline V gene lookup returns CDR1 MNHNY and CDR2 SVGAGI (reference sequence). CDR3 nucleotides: TGTGCCAGCAGTTACGGAGTAGCGGGAGGACGGGAGCAGTTCTTC. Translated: CASSYGVAGGREQFF.

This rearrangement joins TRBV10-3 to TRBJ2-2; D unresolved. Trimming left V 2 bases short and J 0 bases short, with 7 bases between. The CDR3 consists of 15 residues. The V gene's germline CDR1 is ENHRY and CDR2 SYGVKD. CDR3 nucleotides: TGTGCCATCAGTGAGAGTGGGCCGAACACCGGGGAGCTGTTTTTT. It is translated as CAISESGPNTGELFF.

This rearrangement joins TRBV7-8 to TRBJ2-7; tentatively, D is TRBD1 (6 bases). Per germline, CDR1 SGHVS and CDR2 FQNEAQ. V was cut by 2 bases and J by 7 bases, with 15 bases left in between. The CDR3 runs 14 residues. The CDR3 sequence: CASSLQGQWGEQYF. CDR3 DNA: TGTGCCAGCAGCTTACAGGGGCAGTGGGGGGAGCAGTACTTC. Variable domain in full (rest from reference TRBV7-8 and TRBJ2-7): GAGVSQSPRYKVAKRGQDVALRCDPISGHVSLFWYQQALGQGPEFLTYFQNEAQLDKSGLPSDRFFAERPEGSVSTLKIQRTQQEDSAVYLCASSLQGQWGEQYFGPGTRLTVT.

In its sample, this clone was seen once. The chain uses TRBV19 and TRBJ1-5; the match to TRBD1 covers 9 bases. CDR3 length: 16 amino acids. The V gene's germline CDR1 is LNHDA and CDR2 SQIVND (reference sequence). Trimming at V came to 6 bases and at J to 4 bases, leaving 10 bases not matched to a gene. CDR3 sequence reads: CASSSDGQGRNQPQHF. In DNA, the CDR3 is TGTGCCAGTAGCAGTGACGGACAGGGGAGGAATCAGCCCCAGCATTTT.

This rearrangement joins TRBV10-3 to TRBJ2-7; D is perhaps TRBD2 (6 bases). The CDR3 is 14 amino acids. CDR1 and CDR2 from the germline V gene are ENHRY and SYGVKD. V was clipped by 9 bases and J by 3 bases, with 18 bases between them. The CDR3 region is CAIWDGGSDYEQYF. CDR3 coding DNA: TGTGCCATTTGGGACGGGGGATCGGACTACGAGCAGTACTTC.

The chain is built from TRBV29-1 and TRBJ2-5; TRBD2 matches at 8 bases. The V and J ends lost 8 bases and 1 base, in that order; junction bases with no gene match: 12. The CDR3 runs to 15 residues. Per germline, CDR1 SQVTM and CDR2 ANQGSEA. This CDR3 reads CSFVVLAGPQETQYF. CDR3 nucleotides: TGCAGCTTCGTTGTTCTAGCGGGTCCCCAAGAGACCCAGTACTTC.

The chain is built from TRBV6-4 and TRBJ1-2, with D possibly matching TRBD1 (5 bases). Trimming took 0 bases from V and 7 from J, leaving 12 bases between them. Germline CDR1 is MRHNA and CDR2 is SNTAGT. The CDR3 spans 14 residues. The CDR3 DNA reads TGTGCCAGCAGTGACTCGAGTTGGGGCTCTGGCTACACCTTC. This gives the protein CASSDSSWGSGYTF.

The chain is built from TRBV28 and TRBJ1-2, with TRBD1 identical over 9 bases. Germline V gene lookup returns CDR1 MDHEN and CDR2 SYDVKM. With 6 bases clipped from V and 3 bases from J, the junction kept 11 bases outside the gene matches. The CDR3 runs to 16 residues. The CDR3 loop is CASSYGTGIAYYGYTF. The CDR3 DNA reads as TGTGCCAGCAGCTACGGGACAGGGATCGCCTACTATGGCTACACCTTC.